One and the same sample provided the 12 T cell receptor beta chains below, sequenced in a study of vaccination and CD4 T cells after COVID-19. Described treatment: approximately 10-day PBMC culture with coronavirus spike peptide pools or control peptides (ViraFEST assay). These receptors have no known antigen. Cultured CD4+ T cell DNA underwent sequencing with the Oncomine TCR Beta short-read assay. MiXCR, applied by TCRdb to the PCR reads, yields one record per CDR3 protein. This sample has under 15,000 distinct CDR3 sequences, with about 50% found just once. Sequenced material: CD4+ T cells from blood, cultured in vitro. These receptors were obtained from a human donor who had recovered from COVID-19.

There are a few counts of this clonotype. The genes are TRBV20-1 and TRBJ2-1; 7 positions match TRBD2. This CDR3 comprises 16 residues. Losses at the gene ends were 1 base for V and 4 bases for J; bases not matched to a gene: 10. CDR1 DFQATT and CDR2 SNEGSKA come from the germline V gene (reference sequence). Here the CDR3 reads CSARVGGMALYNEQFF. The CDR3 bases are TGCAGTGCTAGAGTCGGGGGGATGGCACTTTACAATGAGCAGTTCTTC.

CDR3 sequence: CAWRTGSNTEAFF. For the CDR3, the DNA is TGTGCCTGGAGGACAGGGTCCAACACTGAAGCTTTCTTT. The V and J genes are TRBV30 and TRBJ1-1; 7 bases fit TRBD1. This CDR3 contains 13 residues. Germline V gene data show CDR1 as GTSNPN and CDR2 as SVGIG (reference sequence). J lost 2 bases, V lost 3 bases, and 3 bases had no gene match. The complete variable domain, with remaining parts taken from reference TRBV30 and TRBJ1-1, reads SQTIHQWPATLVQPVGSPLSLECTVEGTSNPNLYWYRQAAGRGLQLLFYSVGIGQISSEVPQNLSASRPQDRQFILSSKKLLLSDSGFYLCAWRTGSNTEAFFGQGTRLTVV.

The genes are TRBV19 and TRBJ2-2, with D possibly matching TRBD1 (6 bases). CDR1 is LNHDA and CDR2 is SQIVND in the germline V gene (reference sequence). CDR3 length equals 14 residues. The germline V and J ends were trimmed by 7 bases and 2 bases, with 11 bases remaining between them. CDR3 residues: CASKRGSNTGELFF. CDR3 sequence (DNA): TGTGCCAGTAAAAGGGGGTCCAACACCGGGGAGCTGTTTTTT.

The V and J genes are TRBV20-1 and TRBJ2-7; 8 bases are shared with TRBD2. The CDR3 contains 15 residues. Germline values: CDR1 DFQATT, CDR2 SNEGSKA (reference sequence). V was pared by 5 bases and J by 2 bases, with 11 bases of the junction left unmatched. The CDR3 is CSAQSLVAGTYEQYF. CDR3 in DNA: TGCAGTGCTCAGAGCCTTGTAGCGGGAACCTACGAGCAGTACTTC.

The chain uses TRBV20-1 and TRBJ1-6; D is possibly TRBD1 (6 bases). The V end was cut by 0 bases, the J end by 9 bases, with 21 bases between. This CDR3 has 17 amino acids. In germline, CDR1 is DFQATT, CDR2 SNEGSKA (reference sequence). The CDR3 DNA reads TGCAGTGCTAGAGATGTTGCTACGGGGGGCGAGGGTTCACCCCTCCACTTT. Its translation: CSARDVATGGEGSPLHF.

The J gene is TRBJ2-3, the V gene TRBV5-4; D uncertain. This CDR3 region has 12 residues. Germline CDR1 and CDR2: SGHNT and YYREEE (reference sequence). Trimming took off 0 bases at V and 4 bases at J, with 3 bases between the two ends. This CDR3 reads CASSLEADTQYF. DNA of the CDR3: TGTGCCAGCAGCTTGGAGGCAGATACGCAGTATTTT.

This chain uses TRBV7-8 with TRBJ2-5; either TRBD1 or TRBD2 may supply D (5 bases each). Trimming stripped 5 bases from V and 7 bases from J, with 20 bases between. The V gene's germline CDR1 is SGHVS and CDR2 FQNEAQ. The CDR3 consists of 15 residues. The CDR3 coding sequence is TGTGCCAGCAGCCAACCGACCCCGCAGGGAGCGACCCAGTACTTC. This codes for CASSQPTPQGATQYF.

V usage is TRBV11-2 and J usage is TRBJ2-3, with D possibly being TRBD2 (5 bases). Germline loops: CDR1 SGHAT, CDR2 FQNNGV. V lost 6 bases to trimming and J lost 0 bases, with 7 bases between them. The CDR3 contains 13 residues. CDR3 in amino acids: CASRTTSTDTQYF. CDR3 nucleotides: TGTGCCAGCAGGACTACCAGCACAGATACGCAGTATTTT.

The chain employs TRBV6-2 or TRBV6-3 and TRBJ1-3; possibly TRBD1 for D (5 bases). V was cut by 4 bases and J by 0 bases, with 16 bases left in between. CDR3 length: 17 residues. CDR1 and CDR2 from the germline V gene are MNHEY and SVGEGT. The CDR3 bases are TGTGCCAGCAGTTTCGGGGGAATCGGACCCTCTGGAAACACCATATATTTT. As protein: CASSFGGIGPSGNTIYF.

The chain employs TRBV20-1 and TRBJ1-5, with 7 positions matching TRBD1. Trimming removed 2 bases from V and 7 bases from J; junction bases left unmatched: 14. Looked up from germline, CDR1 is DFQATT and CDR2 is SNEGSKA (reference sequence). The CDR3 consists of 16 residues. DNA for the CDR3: TGCAGTGCTAGATCTGAATGGGGGCAGGGGGTCCAGCCCCAGCATTTT. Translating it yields CSARSEWGQGVQPQHF.

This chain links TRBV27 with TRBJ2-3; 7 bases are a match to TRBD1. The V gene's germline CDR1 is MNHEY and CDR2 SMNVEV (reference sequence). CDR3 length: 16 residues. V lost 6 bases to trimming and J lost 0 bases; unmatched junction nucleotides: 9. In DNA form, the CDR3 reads TGTGCCAGCAGGTCCATACAGGGGCCTAGCACAGATACGCAGTATTTT. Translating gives CASRSIQGPSTDTQYF.

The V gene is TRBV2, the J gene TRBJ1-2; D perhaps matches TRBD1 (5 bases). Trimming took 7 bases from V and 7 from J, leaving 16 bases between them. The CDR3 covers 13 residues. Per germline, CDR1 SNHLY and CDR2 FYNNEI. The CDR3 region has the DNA TGTGCCAGCAAGAGGACACGGATCCTTGGCTACACCTTC. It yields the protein CASKRTRILGYTF.